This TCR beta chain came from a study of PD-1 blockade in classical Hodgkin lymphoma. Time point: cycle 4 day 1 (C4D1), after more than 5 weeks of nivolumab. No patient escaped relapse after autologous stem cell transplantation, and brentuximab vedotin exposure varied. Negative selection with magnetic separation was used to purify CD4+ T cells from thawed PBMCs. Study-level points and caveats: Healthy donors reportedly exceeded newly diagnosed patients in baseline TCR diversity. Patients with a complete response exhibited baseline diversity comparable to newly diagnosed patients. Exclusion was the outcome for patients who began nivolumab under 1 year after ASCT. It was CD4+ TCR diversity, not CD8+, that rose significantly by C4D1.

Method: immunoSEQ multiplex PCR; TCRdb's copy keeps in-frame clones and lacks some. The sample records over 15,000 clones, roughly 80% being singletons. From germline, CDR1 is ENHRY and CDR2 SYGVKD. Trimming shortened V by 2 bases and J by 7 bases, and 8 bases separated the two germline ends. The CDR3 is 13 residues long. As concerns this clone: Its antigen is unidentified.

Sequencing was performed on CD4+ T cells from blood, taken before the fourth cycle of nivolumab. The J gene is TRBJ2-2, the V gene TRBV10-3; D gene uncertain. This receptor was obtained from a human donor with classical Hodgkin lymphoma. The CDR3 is CAISEGVYGELFF. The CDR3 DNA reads TGTGCCATCAGTGAGGGCGTGTACGGGGAGCTGTTTTTT.